This T cell receptor (beta chain) appears in the sequencing data of a study of control samples from healthy donors and cancer patients. CDR3 length: 15 residues. V lost 6 bases, J lost 4 bases, and 17 bases lay in between. CDR1 is MNHEY and CDR2 is SVGEGT in the germline V gene. The protocol was immunoSEQ multiplex PCR, while the TCRdb copy is restricted to in-frame clones and leaves out a portion. The profile covers about 120,000 clones, with 80% to 95% appearing a single time and about 0.6% taken by the ten largest. The origin of this receptor is a man of 80 years or more with head and neck cancer. What was sequenced was PBMCs. The J gene is TRBJ2-3, the V gene TRBV6-2 or TRBV6-3, with D possibly being TRBD2 (6 bases). The CDR3 is CASSRRVPGADTQYF. CDR3 bases: TGTGCCAGCAGCCGCCGGGTCCCGGGGGCAGATACGCAGTATTTT.